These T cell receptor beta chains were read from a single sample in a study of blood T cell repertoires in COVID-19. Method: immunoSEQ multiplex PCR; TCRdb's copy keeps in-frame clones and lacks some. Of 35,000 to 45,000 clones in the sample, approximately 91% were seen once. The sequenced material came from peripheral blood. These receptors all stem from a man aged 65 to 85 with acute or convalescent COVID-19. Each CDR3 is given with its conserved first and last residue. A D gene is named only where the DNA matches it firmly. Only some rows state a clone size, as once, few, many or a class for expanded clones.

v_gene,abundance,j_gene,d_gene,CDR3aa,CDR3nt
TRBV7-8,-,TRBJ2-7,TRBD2,CASSRGTSGRRQGYEQYF,TGTGCCAGCAGCCGAGGGACTAGCGGGAGGCGGCAAGGTTACGAGCAGTACTTC
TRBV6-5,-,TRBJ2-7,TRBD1,CASSGRQGIIGEQYF,TGTGCCAGCAGCGGCCGACAGGGGATTATTGGCGAGCAGTACTTC
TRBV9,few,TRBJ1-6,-,CASSSGDSYNSPLHF,TGTGCCAGCAGCTCCGGAGATTCCTATAATTCACCCCTCCACTTT
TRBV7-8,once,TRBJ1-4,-,CASSPRTATNEKLFF,TGTGCCAGCAGCCCGAGGACTGCAACTAATGAAAAACTGTTTTTT
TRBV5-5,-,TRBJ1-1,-,CASSLEQTEAFF,TGTGCCAGCAGCTTGGAACAGACTGAAGCTTTCTTT
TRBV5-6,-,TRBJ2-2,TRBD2,CASSLASGHTGELFF,TGTGCCAGCAGCTTGGCTAGCGGCCACACCGGGGAGCTGTTTTTT
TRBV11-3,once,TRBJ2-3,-,CASSPGASTDTQYF,TGTGCCAGCAGCCCCGGAGCTAGCACAGATACGCAGTATTTT
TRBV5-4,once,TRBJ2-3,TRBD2,CASSFSGSRSESTDTQYF,TGTGCCAGCAGCTTTAGCGGGAGCAGATCAGAGAGCACAGATACGCAGTATTTT
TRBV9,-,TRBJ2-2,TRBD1,CASSEESPGQFYTGELFF,TGTGCCAGCAGCGAGGAATCACCGGGACAGTTTTACACCGGGGAGCTGTTTTTT
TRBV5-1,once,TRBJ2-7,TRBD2,CASSLGGRASYEQYF,TGCGCCAGCAGCTTGGGAGGGAGGGCTTCCTACGAGCAGTACTTC
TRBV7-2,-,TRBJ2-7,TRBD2,CASSSSSGSGSYEQYF,TGTGCCAGCAGCTCAAGTAGCGGGAGCGGGTCCTACGAGCAGTACTTC
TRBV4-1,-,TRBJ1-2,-,CASSPPTGLAGYGYTF,TGCGCCAGCAGCCCCCCCACAGGCCTAGCGGGGTATGGCTACACCTTC
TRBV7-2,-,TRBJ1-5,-,CASSPSTGSEQPQHF,TGTGCCAGCAGCCCGTCGACAGGCAGTGAACAGCCCCAGCATTTT
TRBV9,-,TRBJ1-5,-,CASSVGAGSGQPQHF,TGTGCCAGCAGCGTAGGTGCAGGGTCCGGTCAGCCCCAGCATTTT
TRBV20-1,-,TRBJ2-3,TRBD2,CSASGLAGEVDTQYF,TGCAGTGCTAGTGGGCTTGCGGGAGAGGTGGATACGCAGTATTTT
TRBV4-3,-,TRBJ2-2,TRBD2,CASSQDESGRASSGELFF,TGCGCCAGCAGCCAAGATGAGAGCGGGAGGGCCTCCTCCGGGGAGCTGTTTTTT
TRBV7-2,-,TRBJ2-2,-,CASSLGPAVPGLNTGELFF,TGTGCCAGCAGCTTAGGACCAGCGGTTCCAGGCCTGAACACCGGGGAGCTGTTTTTT
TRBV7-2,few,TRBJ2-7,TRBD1,CASSSEAAGDRKQYF,TGTGCCAGCAGCTCTGAGGCTGCCGGGGACAGAAAGCAGTACTTC
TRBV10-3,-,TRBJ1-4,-,CAISADTDEKLFF,TGTGCCATCAGTGCTGATACAGATGAAAAACTGTTTTTT
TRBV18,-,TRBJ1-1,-,CASSPGLGRGVKTEAFF,TGTGCCAGCTCACCGGGACTAGGACGGGGGGTGAAGACTGAAGCTTTCTTT
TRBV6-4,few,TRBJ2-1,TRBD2,CASSASGGYNEQFF,TGTGCCAGCAGTGCCAGCGGGGGGTACAATGAGCAGTTCTTC
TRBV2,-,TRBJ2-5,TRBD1,CASSERQGKETQYF,TGTGCCAGCAGTGAAAGACAGGGGAAAGAGACCCAGTACTTC
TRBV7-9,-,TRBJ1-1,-,CASSLDGGTEAFF,TGTGCCAGCAGCTTAGATGGGGGGACTGAAGCTTTCTTT
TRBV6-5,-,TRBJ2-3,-,CASSQGLSTDTQYF,TGTGCCAGCAGTCAGGGTCTCTCCACAGATACGCAGTATTTT
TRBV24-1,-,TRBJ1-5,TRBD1,CATSDSDRGGNQPQHF,TGTGCCACCAGTGACTCGGACAGGGGAGGCAATCAGCCCCAGCATTTT
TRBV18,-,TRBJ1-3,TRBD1,CASSPGQGNAGNTIYF,TGTGCCAGCTCACCAGGACAGGGTAACGCTGGAAACACCATATATTTT
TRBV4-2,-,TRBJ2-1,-,CASSQGGLRAYSYNEQFF,TGTGCCAGCAGCCAAGGGGGCCTCAGGGCTTACTCCTACAATGAGCAGTTCTTC
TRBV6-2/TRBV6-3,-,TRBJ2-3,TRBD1,CASSYPQDRGGDTQYF,TGTGCCAGCAGTTACCCCCAGGACAGGGGTGGGGATACGCAGTATTTT
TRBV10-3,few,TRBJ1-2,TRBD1,CAISESGQGDYGYTF,TGTGCCATCAGTGAGTCAGGACAGGGGGACTATGGCTACACCTTC
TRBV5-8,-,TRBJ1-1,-,CASSLYGRPTEAFF,TGTGCCAGCAGTTTATATGGGCGACCCACTGAAGCTTTCTTT
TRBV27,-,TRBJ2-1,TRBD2,CASSIAGGRNNEQFF,TGTGCCAGCAGCATAGCGGGAGGTAGAAACAATGAGCAGTTCTTC
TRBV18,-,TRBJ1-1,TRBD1,CASSPPGTGPEAFF,TGTGCCAGCTCACCACCCGGGACAGGCCCTGAAGCTTTCTTT
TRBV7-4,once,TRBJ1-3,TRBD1,CASSCRDRPDSGNTIYF,TGTGCCAGCAGCTGCCGGGACAGGCCCGACTCTGGAAACACCATATATTTT
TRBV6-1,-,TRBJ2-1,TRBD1,CASSADRDRLLGEQFF,TGTGCCAGCAGTGCCGACCGGGACAGGCTTTTAGGTGAGCAGTTCTTC
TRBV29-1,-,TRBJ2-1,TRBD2,CSVASGRDEQFF,TGCAGCGTTGCTAGCGGGAGGGATGAGCAGTTCTTC
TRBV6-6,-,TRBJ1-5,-,CASSYYRAGNQPQHF,TGTGCCAGCAGTTACTACCGGGCAGGGAATCAGCCCCAGCATTTT
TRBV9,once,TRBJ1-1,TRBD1,CASSTLMTGTEAFF,TGTGCCAGCAGCACTTTAATGACAGGGACTGAAGCTTTCTTT
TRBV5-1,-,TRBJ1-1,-,CASSLDQKYTEAFF,TGCGCCAGCAGCTTGGATCAGAAATATACTGAAGCTTTCTTT
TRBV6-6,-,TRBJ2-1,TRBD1,CASSVGQGRVGEQFF,TGTGCCAGCAGTGTCGGACAGGGGAGAGTCGGTGAGCAGTTCTTC
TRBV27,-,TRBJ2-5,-,CASRIRGAETQYF,TGTGCCAGCAGAATACGGGGGGCGGAGACCCAGTACTTC
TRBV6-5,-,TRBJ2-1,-,CASTRPLGNEQFF,TGTGCCAGCACCAGGCCCTTGGGCAATGAGCAGTTCTTC
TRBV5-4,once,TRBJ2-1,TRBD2,CASSLTSGSLPSPQFF,TGTGCCAGCAGCTTGACTAGCGGGAGCCTCCCGAGCCCGCAGTTCTTC
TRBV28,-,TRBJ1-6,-,CASSLGGEGNSPLHF,TGTGCCAGCAGCCTGGGGGGGGAGGGGAATTCACCCCTCCACTTT
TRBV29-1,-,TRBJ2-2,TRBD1,CSALDRVNTGELFF,TGCAGCGCTCTAGACAGGGTGAACACCGGGGAGCTGTTTTTT